This TCR beta chain appears in the sequencing data of a study of T cells in Graves' hyperthyroidism and ophthalmopathy. Study details: Peripheral blood samples were taken at initial diagnosis, prior to any treatment. General study points: Among clonotypes expanded in thyroid above 0.001, most were also found in blood.

CDR3 length equals 13 residues. Trimming cost V 2 bases and J 2 bases, with 7 bases left between them. Note on this clonotype: Its antigen is not identified.

Absent ophthalmopathy progression within 18 months defined stable Graves' hyperthyroidism. Every diagnosis used clinical symptoms, serum thyroxine and TRAb, thyroid ultrasound and orbital computed tomography. What was amplified from RNA transcripts were TCR beta CDR3 regions. The HTBI primer set drove a first-round RT-PCR of the TCR CDR3. Each CDR3 protein gets one entry after TCRdb re-called the multiplex PCR reads with MiXCR. The sample includes a few hundred thousand distinct CDR3 sequences, approximately 25% of them seen just once. The sample consisted of blood. The chain employs TRBV12-3 or TRBV12-4 and TRBJ2-7; D remains unclear. This clonotype was sampled from a man aged 50-60 years with Graves' hyperthyroidism. The CDR3 nucleotides read TGTGCCAGCAGTTTAAGGTGGCCCTACGAGCAGTACTTC. It yields the protein CASSLRWPYEQYF.